The entry below describes one TCR beta chain. This sample was taken from a study of OX40 agonist ivuxolimab in advanced cancers. Profiling relied on immunoSEQ multiplex PCR, and the TCRdb table lists in-frame clones only, not all of them. The profile covers approximately 77,000 clones, with about 90% appearing a single time and around 1.6% taken by the ten largest. Trimming pared 5 bases from V and 2 bases from J, leaving 8 bases between. Germline CDR1 is SGHVS and CDR2 is FNYEAQ. This CDR3 has 13 residues. This clonotype originated in an adult with an advanced solid tumor such as melanoma, head and neck, liver or kidney cancer. Here the sequenced sample was CD4+ or CD8+ T cells sorted from blood, taken in a trial of the OX40 agonist ivuxolimab. The gene calls are TRBV7-6 and TRBJ2-3; D is unresolved. CDR3 loop: CASSPSFTDTQYF. CDR3 in DNA: TGTGCCAGCAGCCCATCCTTCACAGATACGCAGTATTTT.